The clone carrying this T cell receptor (beta chain) was observed many times. The antigen remains unidentified. This specimen comes from a study of metastatic and nonmetastatic thyroid tumors. Notes on the study in general: The reported finding was significantly higher TCR beta diversity in malignant thyroid tumors relative to benign nodules, in blood and tumor.

Original handling: Between-group CDR3 differences, defined by clinicopathological status, yielded a distant-metastasis classifier for papillary thyroid cancer. TCRdb re-analyzed the PCR reads using MiXCR. V and J calls and clone size were set by TCRdb, not the authors. The sample consists of some 14,000 clones, 34% of them appearing once. Nobody among the patients had been given any treatment before thyroid surgery. This receptor was taken from a male donor with papillary thyroid cancer or a benign thyroid nodule (not recorded which). Some clones in this sample may be carry-over from other donors' samples. The sequenced sample consisted of tumor tissue.

The CDR3 loop is CASFTGTSGGKNTGELFF. CDR3 DNA sequence: TGTGCCAGCTTCACGGGGACTAGCGGGGGGAAGAACACCGGGGAGCTGTTTTTT. V and J are TRBV7-6 and TRBJ2-2, with 15 bases identical to TRBD2. The CDR3 has 18 amino acids. V lost 8 bases to trimming and J lost 1 base; unmatched junction nucleotides: 8. The germline CDR1 and CDR2 sequences are SGHVS and FNYEAQ.